This passage covers 8 T cell receptor beta chains from one sample sequenced in a study of Ad26.COV2.S vaccination and SARS-CoV-2 variants. Indicated treatment: over 15 received Ad26.COV2.S at low or high dose, single or two shots; about 5 received placebo; per-sample allocation not given. Collection of samples fell on day 63 after the first vaccine or placebo injection. Repertoires were generated with immunoSEQ multiplex PCR, while TCRdb's copy carries only in-frame clones and drops some. The table records hundreds of thousands of clones, more than 80% of them present only once. The sample consisted of peripheral blood, taken in a trial of Ad26.COV2.S vaccine versus placebo. The receptors originated from a person aged 18-60 years who received the Ad26.COV2.S COVID-19 vaccine or a placebo.

The chain uses TRBV3-1 (or the pseudogene TRBV3-2) and TRBJ2-2, with 12 bases aligning to TRBD2. The J segment lost 5 bases and the V segment lost 4 bases, leaving 2 bases of the junction unmatched. Germline V lookup: CDR1 LGHDT, CDR2 YNNKEL (reference sequence). The CDR3 sequence is 15 residues long. CDR3 bases: TGTGCCAGCAGCCTCGGGACTAGCGGGACCGGGGAGCTGTTTTTT. Amino acid sequence: CASSLGTSGTGELFF.

The chain joins TRBV18 to TRBJ1-4; 8 nucleotides line up with TRBD1. The CDR3 is 15 amino acids. J lost 10 bases, V lost 2 bases, and 9 bases had no gene match. Germline assignment: CDR1 KGHSH and CDR2 LQKENI. Here the CDR3 DNA reads TGTGCCAGCTCACCAACCGCAGGGGGCGAAGGAAAACTGTTTTTT. Its translation is CASSPTAGGEGKLFF.

J is TRBJ2-5 and V is TRBV7-7; TRBD2 matches at 11 bases. Looked up from germline, CDR1 is SSHAT and CDR2 is FNYEAQ (reference sequence). The CDR3 is made up of 16 amino acids. V lost 1 base to trimming and J lost 7 bases; unmatched junction nucleotides: 8. DNA of the CDR3: TGTGCCAGCAGCTTAGAGGCTAGCGGGGGGCCCCGGACCCAGTACTTC. Residues: CASSLEASGGPRTQYF.

The chain carries TRBV7-9 and TRBJ1-4; 8 bases are shared with TRBD1. The CDR3 runs to 15 residues. Looked up from germline, CDR1 is SEHNR and CDR2 is FQNEAQ (reference sequence). V gave up 5 bases and J gave up 1 base; unmatched junction bases: 3. This CDR3 reads CASSTQGGTNEKLFF. CDR3 nucleotide sequence: TGTGCCAGCAGCACACAGGGGGGAACTAATGAAAAACTGTTTTTT.

As DNA, the CDR3 is TGTGCCACCAGTCAGCCATCGATAGATACGCAGTATTTT. Translation: CATSQPSIDTQYF. The V and J genes are TRBV24-1 and TRBJ2-3; D gene ambiguous. V lost 6 bases and J 5 bases, leaving 11 bases between the germline ends. Per germline, CDR1 KGHDR and CDR2 SFDVKD. The CDR3 runs to 13 residues.

V and J are TRBV5-4 and TRBJ1-6, with D unresolved. The CDR3 has 12 residues. Trimming removed 4 bases from V and 10 bases from J, with 9 bases in between. CDR1 SGHNT and CDR2 YYREEE come from the germline V gene (reference sequence). Written as DNA, the CDR3 is TGTGCCAGCAGCGCTTCGTCGTCACCCCTCCACTTT. Translating it yields CASSASSSPLHF.

The rearrangement uses TRBV3-1 (or the pseudogene TRBV3-2) and TRBJ1-1; D may be TRBD1 (6 bases). V was pared by 6 bases and J by 1 base, with 12 bases between. This CDR3 contains 14 residues. The germline CDR1 and CDR2 sequences are LGHDT and YNNKEL (reference sequence). CDR3 coding DNA: TGTGCCAGCAGTCCCTGGGGGGCGAACACTGAAGCTTTCTTT. This gives the protein CASSPWGANTEAFF.

The V gene is TRBV6-2 or TRBV6-3, the J gene TRBJ2-3; tentatively, D is TRBD1 (5 bases). The CDR3 totals 11 residues. The V and J ends lost 4 bases and 7 bases respectively, with 6 bases between them. Germline values: CDR1 MNHEY, CDR2 SVGEGT. The CDR3 loop is CASSSGYTQYF. The CDR3 DNA reads TGTGCCAGCAGTTCAGGGTATACGCAGTATTTT.